The present T cell receptor (beta chain) was sequenced within a study of blood T cell repertoires in COVID-19. Germline V CDR1 and CDR2: MNHEY, SVGAGI. V dropped 8 bases and J dropped 0; count of bases not matched to a gene: 5. The CDR3 is made up of 15 amino acids. The repertoire was sequenced with immunoSEQ multiplex PCR; TCRdb's copy has only in-frame clones and lacks some. The table includes roughly 170,000 clones, 84% detected once. The sample consisted of PBMCs or T cells enriched from blood (not recorded which). The clonotype was recovered from a middle-aged man who had recovered from COVID-19. V is TRBV6-5 and J is TRBJ1-3; 9 bases fit TRBD1. The CDR3: CASRQGGSSGNTIYF. CDR3 DNA sequence: TGTGCCAGCCGACAGGGGGGTAGCTCTGGAAACACCATATATTTT.